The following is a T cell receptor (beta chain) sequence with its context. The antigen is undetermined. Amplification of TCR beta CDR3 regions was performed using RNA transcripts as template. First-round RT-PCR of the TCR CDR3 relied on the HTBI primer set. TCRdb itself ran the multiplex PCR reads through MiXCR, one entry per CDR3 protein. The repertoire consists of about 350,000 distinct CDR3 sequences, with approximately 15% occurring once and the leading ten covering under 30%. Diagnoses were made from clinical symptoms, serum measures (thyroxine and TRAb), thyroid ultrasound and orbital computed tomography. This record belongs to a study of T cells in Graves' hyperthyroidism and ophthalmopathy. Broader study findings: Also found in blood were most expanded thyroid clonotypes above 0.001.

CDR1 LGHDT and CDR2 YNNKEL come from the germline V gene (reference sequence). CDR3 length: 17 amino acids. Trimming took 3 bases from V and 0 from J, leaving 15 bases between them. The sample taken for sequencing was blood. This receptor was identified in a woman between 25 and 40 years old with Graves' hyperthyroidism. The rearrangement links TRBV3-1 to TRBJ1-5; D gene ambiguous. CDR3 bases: TGTGCCAGCAGCCACGCCTGGGCAGAATATAGCAATCAGCCCCAGCATTTT. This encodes CASSHAWAEYSNQPQHF.